One sample yielded the 24 T cell receptor beta chains listed below, sequenced in a study of T cell responses to AZD1222 COVID-19 vaccine. Generated by immunoSEQ multiplex PCR, the TCRdb table keeps only in-frame clones and is missing some. The sample includes 140,000 to 150,000 clones, 90% to 95% of them seen just once. The specimen was peripheral blood, collected on day 0 of AZD1222 vaccination. The source is an adult in good health.

The CDR3 DNA is TGTGCCCCACCGCCCACAGATACGCAGTATTTT. The encoded protein is CAPPPTDTQYF. The chain is built from TRBV3-1 (or the pseudogene TRBV3-2) and TRBJ2-3; D remains unclear. V lost 11 bases and J lost 2, with 8 bases in between. The CDR3 has 11 amino acids. Germline-derived CDR1 and CDR2 are LGHDT and YNNKEL (reference sequence).

The rearrangement uses TRBV29-1 and TRBJ2-7; 11 bases are a match to TRBD2. The V gene's germline CDR1 is SQVTM and CDR2 ANQGSEA. This CDR3 spans 12 amino acids. The V and J ends lost 5 bases and 6 bases, in that order; junction bases with no gene match: 3. The CDR3 reads CSVTSGSPEQYF. CDR3 DNA: TGCAGCGTTACTAGCGGGAGCCCCGAGCAGTACTTC.

The chain carries TRBV12-3 or TRBV12-4 and TRBJ2-1; D not resolved. CDR3 length: 12 amino acids. Trimming left V 6 bases short and J 8 bases short, with 11 bases between. This CDR3 is CASRGILHEQFF. The CDR3 DNA sequence: TGTGCCAGCAGGGGGATCTTACATGAGCAGTTCTTC.

This clone was seen a single time. The genes are TRBV7-8 and TRBJ1-2; the D is unclear. Germline assignment: CDR1 SGHVS and CDR2 FQNEAQ. V gave up 5 bases and J gave up 8 bases, with 9 bases separating them. This CDR3 is 11 amino acids long. In DNA, the CDR3 is TGTGCCAGCAGCGCCCTTGGCGGCTACACCTTC. As protein: CASSALGGYTF.

J is TRBJ1-1 and V is TRBV5-6; possibly TRBD1 for D (5 bases). Germline CDR1 is SGHDT and CDR2 is YYEEEE. The CDR3 length is 14 residues. V lost 2 bases and J lost 5, with 13 bases in between. The CDR3 is CASSLFGASTEAFF. The DNA of the CDR3 is TGTGCCAGCAGCTTATTCGGGGCGTCGACTGAAGCTTTCTTT.

The chain joins TRBV19 to TRBJ2-2; D is unresolved. The germline V gene encodes CDR1 LNHDA and CDR2 SQIVND (reference sequence). The V end lost 3 bases, the J end lost 2 bases, and 7 bases lay between the germline ends. The CDR3 has 14 residues. CDR3: CASSIGFNTGELFF. The CDR3 DNA follows: TGTGCCAGTAGTATTGGGTTTAACACCGGGGAGCTGTTTTTT.

The rearrangement uses TRBV28 and TRBJ1-5; 7 nucleotides align to TRBD1. Trimming cost V 6 bases and J 8 bases; bases outside gene matches: 10. Per the germline V gene, CDR1 is MDHEN and CDR2 is SYDVKM. This CDR3 is built from 14 residues. The CDR3 protein is CASSPAGTVEPQHF. In nucleotides, the CDR3 is TGTGCCAGCAGCCCCGCCGGGACAGTGGAGCCCCAGCATTTT. The whole variable domain, remainder taken from reference TRBV28 and TRBJ1-5, is DVKVTQSSRYLVKRTGEKVFLECVQDMDHENMFWYRQDPGLGLRLIYFSYDVKMKEKGDIPEGYSVSREKKERFSLILESASTNQTSMYLCASSPAGTVEPQHFGDGTRLSIL.

This clone has a handful of counts. The chain carries TRBV14 and TRBJ1-1; tentative D call: TRBD1 (5 bases). Germline values: CDR1 SGHDN, CDR2 FVKESK. The CDR3 is 13 residues long. V lost 3 bases and J 5 bases, leaving 10 bases between the germline ends. The CDR3 nucleotides are TGTGCCAGCAGCCAGGGGACTCGAACTGAAGCTTTCTTT. Translation gives CASSQGTRTEAFF.

The rearrangement joins TRBV5-1 to TRBJ1-6, with D unresolved. V lost 5 bases to trimming and J lost 10 bases, with 19 bases between them. The CDR3 loop spans 15 amino acids. The V gene's germline CDR1 is SGHRS and CDR2 YFSETQ. As DNA, the CDR3 is TGCGCCAGCAGGGGCGTGTGGGAACCGGGGTCACCCCTCCACTTT. Translation gives CASRGVWEPGSPLHF.

The chain joins TRBV4-3 to TRBJ1-2; D may be TRBD1 (5 bases). This CDR3 spans 15 amino acids. Germline V gene data show CDR1 as LGHNA and CDR2 as YSLEER. V gave up 4 bases and J gave up 8 bases, with 20 bases separating them. The CDR3 sequence is CASSLNLGRAGGYTF. The CDR3 DNA is TGCGCCAGCAGCCTCAACCTGGGCAGGGCAGGCGGCTACACCTTC.

The chain employs TRBV5-1 and TRBJ2-2; D uncertain. The germline gives CDR1 SGHRS, CDR2 YFSETQ. The CDR3 length is 16 residues. V gave up 2 bases and J gave up 4 bases, with 15 bases separating them. The CDR3 DNA is TGCGCCAGCAGCTTTAATTCGCCCCGAGGCACCGGGGAGCTGTTTTTT. It translates to CASSFNSPRGTGELFF.

The rearrangement uses TRBV28 and TRBJ1-5, with D perhaps matching TRBD1 (5 bases). CDR3 length: 13 amino acids. Germline values: CDR1 MDHEN, CDR2 SYDVKM. The V end lost 6 bases, the J end lost 6 bases, and 12 bases lay between the germline ends. The CDR3 DNA sequence: TGTGCCAGCAGCCCAATGGGGCCTCAGCCCCAGCATTTT. Its protein is CASSPMGPQPQHF.

This clone was detected only once. The chain is built from TRBV5-6 and TRBJ2-7; 9 bases are a match to TRBD1. CDR1 SGHDT and CDR2 YYEEEE come from the germline V gene. The V gene end was trimmed by 2 bases and the J gene end by 2 bases; junction bases not matched to a gene: 11. The CDR3 has 17 amino acids. In nucleotides, the CDR3 is TGTGCCAGCAGCTTTTTTACCCTAGGACAGGGGACCTACGAGCAGTACTTC. It translates to CASSFFTLGQGTYEQYF.

The chain links TRBV10-3 to TRBJ1-5; D not certain. V lost 2 bases and J 0 bases, leaving 2 bases between the germline ends. Germline lookup yields CDR1 ENHRY and CDR2 SYGVKD. This CDR3 comprises 13 residues. The CDR3 sequence is CAISENSNQPQHF. The CDR3 coding sequence is TGTGCCATCAGTGAGAATAGCAATCAGCCCCAGCATTTT.

V gene TRBV30 combines with J gene TRBJ1-6, with D unclear. This CDR3 comprises 11 residues. Germline CDR1 reads GTSNPN; CDR2 reads SVGIG (reference sequence). V shed 3 bases and J shed 10 bases, with 7 bases lying between them. The CDR3, as DNA: TGTGCCTGGAGCCGCGGATCACCCCTCCACTTT. It codes for CAWSRGSPLHF.

The V gene is TRBV3-1 (or the pseudogene TRBV3-2), the J gene TRBJ2-7, with a weak D call TRBD2 (6 bases). The CDR3 covers 14 residues. Germline CDR1 is LGHDT and CDR2 is YNNKEL (reference sequence). Trimming left V 4 bases short and J 2 bases short, with 12 bases between. Written as DNA, the CDR3 is TGTGCCAGCAGCCCGGGACTGGCCGCCTACGAGCAGTACTTC. Amino acid sequence: CASSPGLAAYEQYF.

The V gene is TRBV19, the J gene TRBJ2-3; 7 nucleotides agree with TRBD1. The V segment lost 4 bases and the J segment 6 bases; nucleotides outside the gene matches: 16. Germline CDR1 LNHDA, CDR2 SQIVND (reference sequence). The CDR3 is made up of 17 amino acids. CDR3 loop: CASSNRQGRDRRDTQYF. In DNA form, the CDR3 reads TGTGCCAGTAGTAACAGACAGGGTCGCGACAGGCGTGATACGCAGTATTTT.

CDR3 residues: CSVEDLFLFF. The CDR3 DNA follows: TGCAGCGTTGAAGATCTTTTCTTATTCTTC. V and J are TRBV29-1 and TRBJ2-1; D is undetermined. Trimming took 0 bases from V and 16 from J, leaving 10 bases between them. CDR3 length equals 10 residues. Germline CDR1 and CDR2: SQVTM and ANQGSEA.

The CDR3 DNA is TGTGCCAGCAGCCCGGGGGGTTATCAGCCCCAGCATTTT. Amino acids: CASSPGGYQPQHF. V is TRBV5-8 and J is TRBJ1-5; weak D call: TRBD1 (5 bases). The CDR3 is 13 residues long. Per germline, CDR1 SGHTS and CDR2 YDEGEE. V lost 4 bases and J lost 5, with 10 bases in between.

The chain carries TRBV6-5 and TRBJ1-1; 7 bases are shared with TRBD1. The CDR3 runs 15 residues. After removal of 6 bases from V and 2 bases from J, the junction contained 9 bases not matched to a gene. The germline V gene encodes CDR1 MNHEY and CDR2 SVGAGI. CDR3 in DNA: TGTGCCAGCAGATGGAGGGGGCCCGGCAACACTGAAGCTTTCTTT. It is translated as CASRWRGPGNTEAFF.

This clone was detected only once. V gene TRBV6-2 or TRBV6-3 combines with J gene TRBJ2-1; TRBD2 aligns across 9 bases. The CDR3 has 17 amino acids. The V gene's germline CDR1 is MNHEY and CDR2 SVGEGT. The trim removed 4 bases at V and 4 bases at J, leaving 11 bases unmatched. The CDR3 is CASSSSRSGGEYNEQFF. The CDR3 nucleotides read TGTGCCAGCAGTTCGTCGCGTAGCGGGGGCGAGTACAATGAGCAGTTCTTC.

The rearrangement links TRBV9 to TRBJ1-1, with D hard to call. The CDR3 spans 14 residues. Germline lookup yields CDR1 SGDLS and CDR2 YYNGEE. V lost 2 bases and J 1 base, leaving 9 bases between the germline ends. In nucleotides, the CDR3 is TGTGCCAGCAGCGTCGAGCATTCGAACACTGAAGCTTTCTTT. This translates into CASSVEHSNTEAFF.

This clone was recorded only once. The CDR3 loop is CASSFDGVVDTQYF. The CDR3 nucleotides read TGTGCCAGCAGTTTTGATGGCGTAGTAGATACGCAGTATTTT. This rearrangement joins TRBV28 to TRBJ2-3; D not resolved. The germline V gene has CDR1 MDHEN and CDR2 SYDVKM. There are 14 residues in the CDR3. The germline V and J ends were trimmed by 3 bases and 5 bases, with 12 bases remaining between them. The full variable domain, with the rest looked up from reference TRBV28 and TRBJ2-3, is DVKVTQSSRYLVKRTGEKVFLECVQDMDHENMFWYRQDPGLGLRLIYFSYDVKMKEKGDIPEGYSVSREKKERFSLILESASTNQTSMYLCASSFDGVVDTQYFGPGTRLTVL.

The chain joins TRBV7-2 to TRBJ2-3; TRBD2 aligns across 10 bases. Germline V gene sequence: CDR1 SGHTA, CDR2 FQGNSA. The CDR3 totals 17 residues. Trimming at V came to 4 bases and at J to 4 bases, leaving 11 bases not matched to a gene. For the CDR3, the DNA is TGTGCCAGCAGCTCTCGAATAGCGGGGGGTCTCGCAGATACGCAGTATTTT. As protein: CASSSRIAGGLADTQYF. Filled out from reference TRBV7-2 and TRBJ2-3, the complete variable domain reads GAGVSQSPSNKVTEKGKDVELRCDPISGHTALYWYRQSLGQGLEFLIYFQGNSAPDKSGLPSDRFSAERTGGSVSTLTIQRTQQEDSAVYLCASSSRIAGGLADTQYFGPGTRLTVL.